This entry describes one T cell receptor (beta chain). Its antigen is not identified. The record originates from a study of monozygotic twins with inflammatory bowel disease. The germline gives CDR1 SGHVS, CDR2 FNYEAQ. The CDR3 length is 17 residues. TCRalpha along with TCRbeta cDNA was subjected to two nested PCRs lasting around 15 and 9 cycles. TCRdb reprocessed the 5' RACE reads, keeping one entry per CDR3 protein, no DNA. The sample has roughly 100,000 distinct CDR3 sequences, and its top ten clones hold approximately 2%. Broader study findings: Discordant twins showed the same repertoire similarity as concordant twins, possibly from limited power.

Source material: blood. This rearrangement joins TRBV7-6 to TRBJ2-7; TCRdb's D call, TRBD1, is unchecked because there is no DNA. This sequence was found in a human donor with ulcerative colitis or Crohn's disease, or a healthy co-twin of an affected twin (not recorded which). The CDR3 is CASSNSGEGSVFYEQYF.